A selection of T cell receptor beta chains follows, all from one sample in a study of CD4 T cells in relation to SARS-CoV-2 and coronaviruses. Repertoires were generated with immunoSEQ multiplex PCR, while TCRdb's copy carries only in-frame clones and drops some. Of 16,000 or so clones in the sample, over 65% are singletons; the top ten hold nearly 10%. Their antigens are not known. Material: CD4+ T cells from PBMCs, cultured in vitro. These receptors were collected from a human donor in good health. The CDR3 runs from the conserved cysteine through the conserved F or W. The D gene is left open where the match is weak. Expanded clones are given a class, and other clones once, few, many or no size at all.

cdr3_nt cdr3_aa clone_size d_call v_call cdr3_length j_call
TGTGCCAGCAAACCGGCAGGGGATATGAGCTCCTACGAGCAGTACTTC CASKPAGDMSSYEQYF NA NA TRBV28 16 TRBJ2-7
TGTGCCAGCAGCGAGGCGCCTAGCGGGAATACCATTCAGTACTTC CASSEAPSGNTIQYF few TRBD2 TRBV7-6 15 TRBJ2-4
TGTGCCAGCAGCAGTCTCCAAGAGACCCAGTACTTC CASSSLQETQYF NA NA TRBV11-2 12 TRBJ2-5
TGTGCCAGCAGCTTAGTTGGGGGAGGGTCCCCTGCGGAGCAGTTCTTC CASSLVGGGSPAEQFF once TRBD2 TRBV7-6 16 TRBJ2-1
TGCGCCAGCAGCCAAGATGGAGTAGGTGCAGATACGCAGTATTTT CASSQDGVGADTQYF NA NA TRBV4-1 15 TRBJ2-3
TGTGCCATCAGCCCAGGGGCGGCGGATGAAAAACTGTTTTTT CAISPGAADEKLFF few NA TRBV10-3 14 TRBJ1-4
TGTGCCAGCAGTGGACAGGGGGCGAAGACCGGGGAGCTGTTTTTT CASSGQGAKTGELFF NA TRBD1 TRBV2 15 TRBJ2-2
TGTGCCAGCTCACCGCGAAGCGACTCCTACGAGCAGTACTTC CASSPRSDSYEQYF NA NA TRBV18 14 TRBJ2-7
TGTGCCAGCTCACCAAGCGATTCAAGGGAGCAGTACTTC CASSPSDSREQYF NA NA TRBV18 13 TRBJ2-7
TGTGCCATCAGTGAACGACAGGGTGGGTCCTATGGCTACACCTTC CAISERQGGSYGYTF NA TRBD1 TRBV10-3 15 TRBJ1-2